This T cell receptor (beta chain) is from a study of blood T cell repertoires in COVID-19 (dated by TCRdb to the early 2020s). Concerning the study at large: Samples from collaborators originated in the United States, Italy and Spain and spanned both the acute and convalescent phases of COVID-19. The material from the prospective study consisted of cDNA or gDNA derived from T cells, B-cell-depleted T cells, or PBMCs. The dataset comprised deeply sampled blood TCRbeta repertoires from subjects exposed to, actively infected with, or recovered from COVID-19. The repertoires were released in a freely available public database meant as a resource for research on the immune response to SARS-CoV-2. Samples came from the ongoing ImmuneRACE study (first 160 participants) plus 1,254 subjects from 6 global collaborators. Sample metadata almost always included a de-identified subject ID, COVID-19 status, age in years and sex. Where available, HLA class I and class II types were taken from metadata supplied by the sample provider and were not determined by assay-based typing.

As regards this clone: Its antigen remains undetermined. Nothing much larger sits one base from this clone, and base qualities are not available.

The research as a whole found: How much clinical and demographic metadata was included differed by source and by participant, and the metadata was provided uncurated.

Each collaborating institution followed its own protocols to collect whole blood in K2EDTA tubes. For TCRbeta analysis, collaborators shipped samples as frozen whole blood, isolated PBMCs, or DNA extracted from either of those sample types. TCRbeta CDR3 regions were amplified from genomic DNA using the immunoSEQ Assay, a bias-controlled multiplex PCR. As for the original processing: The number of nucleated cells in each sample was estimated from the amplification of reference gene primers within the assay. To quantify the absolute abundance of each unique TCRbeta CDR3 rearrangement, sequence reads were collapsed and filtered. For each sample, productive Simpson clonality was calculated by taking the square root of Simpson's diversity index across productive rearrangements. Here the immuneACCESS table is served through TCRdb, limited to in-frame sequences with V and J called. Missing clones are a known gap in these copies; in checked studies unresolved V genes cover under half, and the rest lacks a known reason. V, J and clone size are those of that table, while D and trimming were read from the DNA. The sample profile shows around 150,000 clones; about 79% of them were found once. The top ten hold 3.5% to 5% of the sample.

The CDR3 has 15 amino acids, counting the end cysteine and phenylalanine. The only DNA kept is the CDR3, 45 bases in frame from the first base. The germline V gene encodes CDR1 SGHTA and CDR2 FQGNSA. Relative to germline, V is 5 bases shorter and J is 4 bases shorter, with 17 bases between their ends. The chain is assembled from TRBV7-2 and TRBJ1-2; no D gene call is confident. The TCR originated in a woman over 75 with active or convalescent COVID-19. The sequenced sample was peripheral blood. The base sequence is TGTGCCAGCAGCAAAAAGGGAGTTACCCTCTATGGCTACACCTTC. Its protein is CASSKKGVTLYGYTF.